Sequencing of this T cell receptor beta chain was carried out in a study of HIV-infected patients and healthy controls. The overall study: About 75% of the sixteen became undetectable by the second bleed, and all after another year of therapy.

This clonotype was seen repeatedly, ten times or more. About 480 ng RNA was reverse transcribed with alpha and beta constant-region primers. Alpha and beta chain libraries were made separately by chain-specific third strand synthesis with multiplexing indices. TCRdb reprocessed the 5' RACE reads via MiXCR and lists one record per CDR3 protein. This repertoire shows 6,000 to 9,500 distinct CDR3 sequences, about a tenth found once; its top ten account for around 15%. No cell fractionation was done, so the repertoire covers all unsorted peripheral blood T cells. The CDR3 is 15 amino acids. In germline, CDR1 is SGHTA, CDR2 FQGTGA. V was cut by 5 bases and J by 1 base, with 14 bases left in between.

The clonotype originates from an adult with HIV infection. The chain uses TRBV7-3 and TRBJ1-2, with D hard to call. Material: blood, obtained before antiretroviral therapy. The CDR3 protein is CASSPTSGSNYGYTF. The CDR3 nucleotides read TGTGCCAGCAGCCCAACGTCCGGAAGTAACTATGGCTACACCTTC.